A single sample gave rise to the 11 T cell receptor beta chains below, sequenced in a study of beta chain features in type 1 diabetes. Overall study results and limits: All four CD4+ subsets from Type 1 diabetes patients carried moderately but significantly shorter TCRB CDR3s.

Antigens for these TCRs are unknown. Isolated RNA was reverse transcribed in full, so expressed TCRB transcripts were sequenced. Profiling relied on immunoSEQ multiplex PCR, and the TCRdb table lists in-frame clones only, not all of them. In the table there are about 740,000 clones, 13% of which are singletons. The sample was naive CD4+ T cells from blood. These TCRs come from a man between 18 and 35 years old with type 1 diabetes.

J is TRBJ2-5 and V is TRBV28, with D maybe TRBD2 (6 bases). V was pared by 5 bases and J by 2 bases, with 15 bases between. Per germline, CDR1 MDHEN and CDR2 SYDVKM. The CDR3 loop spans 15 amino acids. For the CDR3, the DNA is TGTGCCAGCAGTCCCCCCGCGGGGATGCAAGAGACCCAGTACTTC. It translates to CASSPPAGMQETQYF.

The table lists this clone with a few counts. The gene calls are TRBV28 and TRBJ2-5, with D unresolved. Germline V CDR1 and CDR2: MDHEN, SYDVKM. The CDR3 contains 13 residues. V was pared by 4 bases and J by 3 bases, with 9 bases between. The CDR3 DNA is TGTGCCAGCAGTTACTTGGCCGAAGAGACCCAGTACTTC. It specifies CASSYLAEETQYF.

The J gene is TRBJ2-4, the V gene TRBV6-5, with TRBD1 matching 10 bases. The germline V gene has CDR1 MNHEY and CDR2 SVGAGI. The CDR3 runs 14 residues. The junction had 7 bases not matched to a gene; V was cut back by 2 bases and J by 12 bases. CDR3 sequence (DNA): TGTGCCAGCAGTTACGGCGGGACAGGGGAGAATCAGTACTTC. Protein sequence: CASSYGGTGENQYF.

The chain uses TRBV9 and TRBJ1-2; 7 bases fit TRBD1. The CDR3 has 15 amino acids. The V gene's germline CDR1 is SGDLS and CDR2 YYNGEE. The J segment lost 0 bases and the V segment lost 2 bases, leaving 4 bases of the junction unmatched. The CDR3 nucleotides read TGTGCCAGCAGCGTCGGGGACAGTCCTAACTATGGCTACACCTTC. Translation gives CASSVGDSPNYGYTF.

This clone was picked up a small number of times. This chain joins TRBV2 and TRBJ1-6; D possibly corresponds to TRBD1 (6 bases). This CDR3 is 15 amino acids long. In germline, CDR1 is SNHLY, CDR2 FYNNEI. V was cut by 6 bases and J by 10 bases, with 19 bases left in between. The CDR3, as DNA: TGTGCCAGCAGCTCCCAACAGGGCCTGGAGTCACCCCTCCACTTT. Its translation: CASSSQQGLESPLHF.

This clone was counted between two and nine times. The CDR3 nucleotides read TGTGCCAGCTCACCATACTCCGGGGTGGCTCAAGAGACCCAGTACTTC. It encodes CASSPYSGVAQETQYF. V gene TRBV18 combines with J gene TRBJ2-5; D might be TRBD2 (5 bases). This CDR3 has 16 residues. V lost 2 bases and J lost 2, with 15 bases in between. Germline values: CDR1 KGHSH, CDR2 LQKENI.

The chain employs TRBV6-6 and TRBJ2-2; 8 nucleotides agree with TRBD2. The CDR3 is 15 amino acids. In germline, CDR1 is MNHNY, CDR2 SVGAGI (reference sequence). J lost 7 bases, V lost 5 bases, and 9 bases had no gene match. The chain's CDR3 is CASSPSGGPGGELFF. The CDR3 bases are TGTGCCAGCAGTCCCAGCGGGGGCCCGGGCGGGGAGCTGTTTTTT.

This clone has a handful of counts. CDR3 in amino acids: CASSQDGPREQYF. Here the CDR3 DNA reads TGTGCCAGCAGCCAAGATGGCCCCCGCGAGCAGTACTTC. The chain recombines TRBV4-2 with TRBJ2-7; D gene ambiguous. Germline loops: CDR1 LGHNA, CDR2 YNFKEQ. Between the trimmed V and J ends, which lost 0 bases and 6 bases, there was a span of 9 bases. CDR3 length equals 13 residues.

The chain has TRBV30 and TRBJ2-2, with 9 positions matching TRBD1. Germline-derived CDR1 and CDR2 are GTSNPN and SVGIG (reference sequence). The CDR3 has 14 residues. Unmatched junction bases numbered 3, after V lost 5 bases and J lost 2 bases. In DNA, the CDR3 is TGTGCCTGGGACAGGGGGTCCAACACCGGGGAGCTGTTTTTT. Its protein product is CAWDRGSNTGELFF.

This clone has a handful of counts. The DNA of the CDR3 is TGTGCCAGCTCACCGGTAGGAGATGAGCAGTTCTTC. Translation: CASSPVGDEQFF. V gene TRBV18 combines with J gene TRBJ2-1; D unresolved. There are 12 residues in the CDR3. V dropped 3 bases and J dropped 8 bases, with 8 bases sitting between them. Looked up from germline, CDR1 is KGHSH and CDR2 is LQKENI.

V and J are TRBV27 and TRBJ1-1, with D perhaps TRBD1 (5 bases). The length of the CDR3 is 15 residues. Germline-derived CDR1 and CDR2 are MNHEY and SMNVEV (reference sequence). V lost 3 bases and J 1 base, leaving 12 bases between the germline ends. CDR3 in DNA: TGTGCCAGCAGTTTTGGGAGGGACCCGAACACTGAAGCTTTCTTT. It specifies CASSFGRDPNTEAFF.